The following is a TCR beta chain sequence with its context. As yet, its antigen is unknown. Gene names follow the mouse nomenclature. The read halts 1 residue ahead of the CDR3 end, with the missing end drawn from the germline J gene. The sample belongs to a study of tissue T cells after allogeneic stem cell transplantation. Some clones are missing from TCRdb's copy, which holds only in-frame ones; the method was immunoSEQ multiplex PCR. The sample has about 48,000 clones; less than 75% are singletons. CDR1 and CDR2 from the germline V gene are SGHSA and FRNQAP. The CDR3 has 13 residues. V was trimmed by 1 base and J by 4 bases, leaving 5 bases between them. Findings of the study overall: Sampling depth was limited, and the cohort was small and clinically varied. Anatomically similar tissues had similar TCR repertoires within each patient. Blood and spleen captured only part of the tissue TCR repertoire.

This sequence originates from a pool of C57BL/6 mice in good health. The chain combines TRBV16 with TRBJ2-1; D uncertain. The source material was sorted cells pooled from one or two spleens. The CDR3 region is CASSLGRYAEQFF. The part of the CDR3 DNA that was read is TGTGCAAGCAGCTTAGGCAGATATGCTGAGCAGTTC.